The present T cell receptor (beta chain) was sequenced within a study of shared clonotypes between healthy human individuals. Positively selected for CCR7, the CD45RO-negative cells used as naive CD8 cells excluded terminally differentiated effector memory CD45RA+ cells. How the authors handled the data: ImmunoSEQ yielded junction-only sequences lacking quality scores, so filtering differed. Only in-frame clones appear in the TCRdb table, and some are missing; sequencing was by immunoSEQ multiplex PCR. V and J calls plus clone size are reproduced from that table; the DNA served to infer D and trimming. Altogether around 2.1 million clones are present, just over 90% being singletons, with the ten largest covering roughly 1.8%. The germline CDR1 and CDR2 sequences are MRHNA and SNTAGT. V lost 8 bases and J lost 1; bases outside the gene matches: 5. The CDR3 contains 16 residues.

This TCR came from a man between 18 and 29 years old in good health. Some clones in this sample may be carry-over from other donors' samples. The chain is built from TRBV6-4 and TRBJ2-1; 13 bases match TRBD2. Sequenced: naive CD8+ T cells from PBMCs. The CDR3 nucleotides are TGTGCCAGCTCCCGGACTAGCGGGAGTTCCTACAATGAGCAGTTCTTC. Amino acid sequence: CASSRTSGSSYNEQFF.